The 22 T cell receptor beta chains below all came from one sample that was sequenced in a study of blood T cell repertoires in COVID-19. Measured with immunoSEQ multiplex PCR; TCRdb has only the in-frame clones, and not every one. The sample yields some 150,000 clones, around 87% seen once. The sequenced sample consisted of peripheral blood. All receptors derive from a woman aged 45-60 years with active or convalescent COVID-19.

This chain connects TRBV7-3 to TRBJ2-1; 12 bases match TRBD2. The CDR3 has 17 amino acids. Germline CDR1 and CDR2: SGHTA and FQGTGA. V shed 5 bases and J 4 bases; nucleotides not matched to a gene: 9. CDR3 loop: CASSASGRAGGYNEQFF. CDR3 coding DNA: TGTGCCAGCAGCGCTAGCGGGAGGGCCGGAGGGTACAATGAGCAGTTCTTC.

This chain connects TRBV3-1 (or the pseudogene TRBV3-2) to TRBJ2-5; 10 bases are a match to TRBD1. The CDR3 spans 15 residues. V lost 4 bases to trimming and J lost 4 bases; unmatched junction nucleotides: 6. Germline CDR1 is LGHDT and CDR2 is YNNKEL (reference sequence). The CDR3 DNA reads TGTGCCAGCAGCCTGGACAGGGGGAAAGGAGAGACCCAGTACTTC. Its translation is CASSLDRGKGETQYF.

This clone was counted once. V gene TRBV2 combines with J gene TRBJ1-4, with no clear D. The CDR3 covers 14 residues. Germline V gene data show CDR1 as SNHLY and CDR2 as FYNNEI. Trimming shortened V by 7 bases and J by 3 bases, and 12 bases separated the two germline ends. The CDR3 loop is CASNLIQSNEKLFF. Here the CDR3 DNA reads TGTGCCAGCAATCTAATACAGTCTAATGAAAAACTGTTTTTT.

This clone appeared a few times. V is TRBV10-3 and J is TRBJ2-7, with 7 positions matching TRBD2. This CDR3 comprises 15 residues. V trimming: 2 bases; J trimming: 3 bases; junction bases outside the gene matches: 7. Germline CDR1 reads ENHRY; CDR2 reads SYGVKD. CDR3 in DNA: TGTGCCATCAGTGAGGTGACGGGAGGACACTACGAGCAGTACTTC. It encodes CAISEVTGGHYEQYF.

This chain joins TRBV6-5 and TRBJ2-1; D unclear. Trimming shortened V by 0 bases and J by 7 bases, and 10 bases separated the two germline ends. The germline V gene has CDR1 MNHEY and CDR2 SVGAGI. The CDR3 consists of 14 residues. The CDR3 DNA sequence: TGTGCCAGCAGTTACTCAATTTTGCGAAATGAGCAGTTCTTC. The encoded protein is CASSYSILRNEQFF.

This sequence joins TRBV28 and TRBJ1-2; tentative D call: TRBD1 (5 bases). CDR3 length equals 13 residues. The germline V gene has CDR1 MDHEN and CDR2 SYDVKM. Trimming pared 6 bases from V and 8 bases from J, leaving 16 bases between. This CDR3 reads CASRPGLASGYTF. The CDR3 DNA follows: TGTGCCAGCAGACCGGGACTCGCCTCGGGCTACACCTTC.

The chain links TRBV30 to TRBJ1-4, with 7 bases identical to TRBD1. V gave up 0 bases and J gave up 0 bases; unmatched junction bases: 7. Germline CDR1 GTSNPN, CDR2 SVGIG (reference sequence). The CDR3 length is 17 residues. The CDR3 sequence: CAWSVGGTVPTNEKLFF. In DNA, the CDR3 is TGTGCCTGGAGTGTAGGGGGGACAGTACCAACTAATGAAAAACTGTTTTTT.

This chain uses TRBV7-2 with TRBJ1-2; 10 bases align to TRBD1. The ends lost 5 bases at V and 7 bases at J; junction bases unmatched: 10. The CDR3 contains 15 residues. CDR1 is SGHTA and CDR2 is FQGNSA in the germline V gene. CDR3 coding DNA: TGTGCCAGCAGCGCTTGGGACAGGGGAGAGGGTGGCTACACCTTC. Translated, it gives CASSAWDRGEGGYTF.

The V call is TRBV5-1, the J call TRBJ2-2; 8 nucleotides align to TRBD2. V lost 3 bases to trimming and J lost 6 bases; unmatched junction nucleotides: 7. The germline CDR1 and CDR2 sequences are SGHRS and YFSETQ. The CDR3 spans 15 residues. CDR3 sequence: CASSWSGSMSGELFF. The CDR3 nucleotides are TGCGCCAGCAGCTGGAGCGGGAGTATGTCCGGGGAGCTGTTTTTT.

This rearrangement joins TRBV5-1 to TRBJ1-1; D not certain. V was pared by 0 bases and J by 1 base, with 10 bases between. The CDR3 consists of 15 residues. The germline gives CDR1 SGHRS, CDR2 YFSETQ. The CDR3 bases are TGCGCCAGCAGCTTGGAGTCCAGGCCGAACACTGAAGCTTTCTTT. This gives the protein CASSLESRPNTEAFF.

V usage is TRBV7-2 and J usage is TRBJ2-5; 7 bases line up with TRBD1. Germline loops: CDR1 SGHTA, CDR2 FQGNSA. J was trimmed by 1 base and V by 5 bases; bases with no gene match: 4. The CDR3 has 14 amino acids. CDR3 nucleotides: TGTGCCAGCAGCACCCGACAGGGCCAAGAGACCCAGTACTTC. Residues: CASSTRQGQETQYF.

This clone occurred once. V usage is TRBV28 and J usage is TRBJ1-4; 7 bases are shared with TRBD1. With 8 bases clipped from V and 0 bases from J, the junction kept 3 bases outside the gene matches. Germline loops: CDR1 MDHEN, CDR2 SYDVKM. The CDR3 spans 14 residues. The DNA of the CDR3 is TGTGCCAGCGGCAGGGGGGCAACTAATGAAAAACTGTTTTTT. This sequence encodes CASGRGATNEKLFF.

The chain carries TRBV18 and TRBJ1-2; D gene uncertain. Germline CDR1 KGHSH, CDR2 LQKENI. V was cut by 0 bases and J by 5 bases, with 10 bases left in between. This CDR3 contains 14 residues. The CDR3 sequence: CASSPPRAVYGYTF. The CDR3 DNA sequence: TGTGCCAGCTCACCACCGAGGGCAGTTTATGGCTACACCTTC.

The chain joins TRBV19 to TRBJ2-2; possibly TRBD2 for D (5 bases). The V end lost 1 base, the J end lost 5 bases, and 8 bases lay between the germline ends. This CDR3 region has 14 residues. Germline values: CDR1 LNHDA, CDR2 SQIVND (reference sequence). For the CDR3, the DNA is TGTGCCAGTAGTATAGCGGGAATTACCGGGGAGCTGTTTTTT. Translation: CASSIAGITGELFF.

The V gene is TRBV19, the J gene TRBJ1-2; TRBD1 is a possible D gene (6 bases). CDR3 length: 15 amino acids. The V gene's germline CDR1 is LNHDA and CDR2 SQIVND (reference sequence). Trimming pared 4 bases from V and 5 bases from J, leaving 17 bases between. In DNA form, the CDR3 reads TGTGCCAGTAGTACGCGGTTGACAGGAGATTATGGCTACACCTTC. It is translated as CASSTRLTGDYGYTF.

The genes are TRBV2 and TRBJ1-1; possible D gene TRBD1, 5 bases. V shed 6 bases and J shed 8 bases, with 16 bases lying between them. The V gene's germline CDR1 is SNHLY and CDR2 FYNNEI. The CDR3 consists of 13 residues. CDR3 sequence (DNA): TGTGCCAGCAGGTTTTCATTACAGGTAGAAGCTTTCTTT. This encodes CASRFSLQVEAFF.

The genes are TRBV28 and TRBJ1-2; no definite D call. Germline CDR1 and CDR2: MDHEN and SYDVKM. The V gene lost 7 bases and the J gene lost 0 bases, with 9 bases spanning the gap. This CDR3 contains 13 residues. The CDR3 nucleotides are TGTGCCAGCACCCTCACAGCTAACTATGGCTACACCTTC. It translates to CASTLTANYGYTF.

The genes are TRBV28 and TRBJ2-6, with 8 bases matching TRBD2. Per germline, CDR1 MDHEN and CDR2 SYDVKM. With 6 bases clipped from V and 0 bases from J, the junction kept 13 bases outside the gene matches. The CDR3 length is 19 residues. The CDR3 DNA reads as TGTGCCAGCAGCCCCCCTTTAGCGGGACCTATCTCTGGGGCCAACGTCCTGACTTTC. The encoded protein is CASSPPLAGPISGANVLTF. The complete variable domain, with remaining parts taken from reference TRBV28 and TRBJ2-6, reads DVKVTQSSRYLVKRTGEKVFLECVQDMDHENMFWYRQDPGLGLRLIYFSYDVKMKEKGDIPEGYSVSREKKERFSLILESASTNQTSMYLCASSPPLAGPISGANVLTFGAGSRLTVL.

In DNA form, the CDR3 reads TGTGCCAGCAGTCAGACTAGCGAAGGGCAGTATTTT. Encoded protein: CASSQTSEGQYF. The chain has TRBV28 and TRBJ2-3, with 8 bases that match TRBD2. The CDR3 is 12 residues long. The ends lost 5 bases at V and 11 bases at J; junction bases unmatched: 6. CDR1 MDHEN and CDR2 SYDVKM come from the germline V gene.

J is TRBJ1-3 and V is TRBV19, with a possible D match to TRBD1 (5 bases). Trimming pared 6 bases from V and 4 bases from J, leaving 16 bases between. CDR3 length equals 15 residues. Germline V gives CDR1 LNHDA, CDR2 SQIVND (reference sequence). CDR3: CASSRSPGQGNTIYF. CDR3 nucleotides: TGTGCCAGTAGCCGCTCGCCAGGGCAAGGAAACACCATATATTTT.

The CDR3 DNA reads TGTGCCTCGGGACAGGGTAGAAACACCATATATTTT. Protein sequence: CASGQGRNTIYF. This rearrangement joins TRBV30 to TRBJ1-3, with TRBD1 matching over 9 bases. The V gene's germline CDR1 is GTSNPN and CDR2 SVGIG (reference sequence). This CDR3 has 12 amino acids. V was pared by 7 bases and J by 5 bases, with 3 bases of the junction left unmatched.

The table lists this clone with a count of one. The rearrangement joins TRBV5-5 to TRBJ1-2; a possible D gene is TRBD1 (6 bases). This CDR3 comprises 16 residues. The ends were cut back, 0 bases at V and 4 bases at J, with 16 bases in the middle. Germline CDR1 is SGHKS and CDR2 is YYEKEE (reference sequence). This CDR3 is CASSLVAGQGFYGYTF. The CDR3 DNA is TGTGCCAGCAGCTTGGTCGCCGGGCAGGGGTTCTATGGCTACACCTTC. Complete variable domain (other parts from reference TRBV5-5 and TRBJ1-2): DAGVTQSPTHLIKTRGQQVTLRCSPISGHKSVSWYQQVLGQGPQFIFQYYEKEERGRGNFPDRFSARQFPNYSSELNVNALLLGDSALYLCASSLVAGQGFYGYTFGSGTRLTVV.